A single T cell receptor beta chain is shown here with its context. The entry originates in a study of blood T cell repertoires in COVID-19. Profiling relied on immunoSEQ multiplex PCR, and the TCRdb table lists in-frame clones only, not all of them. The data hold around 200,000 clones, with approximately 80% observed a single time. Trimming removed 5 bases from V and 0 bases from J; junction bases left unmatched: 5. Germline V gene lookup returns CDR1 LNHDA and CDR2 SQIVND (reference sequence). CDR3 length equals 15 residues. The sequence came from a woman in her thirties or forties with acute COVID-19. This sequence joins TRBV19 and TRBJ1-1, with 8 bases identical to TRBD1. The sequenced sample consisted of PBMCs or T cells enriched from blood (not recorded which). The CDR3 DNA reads TGTGCCAGTAGTGTGGACAGGGAAATGAACACTGAAGCTTTCTTT. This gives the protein CASSVDREMNTEAFF.